This T cell receptor (beta chain) was recorded in a study of human T cells and chemical hapten exposure. Study-wide context: Patients, predominantly female, presented with alopecia areata, totalis or universalis.

The CDR3 consists of 16 residues. V lost 6 bases, J lost 3 bases, and 11 bases stayed unmatched. Germline-derived CDR1 and CDR2 are SNHLY and FYNNEI. Noted time point: patch test 3, about 24 weeks after DPC sensitization. The treatment was: therapeutic diphenylcyclopropenone sensitization with weekly scalp DPC. TCRdb reprocessed the RACE reads with MiXCR, giving one entry per CDR3 protein. Found here are 97,000 or so distinct CDR3 sequences, roughly a quarter of them singletons; the top ten hold 10%. This clonotype has more than one count but fewer than ten. J is TRBJ1-5 and V is TRBV2; TRBD1 agrees at 7 bases. This receptor was obtained from a man in his forties or fifties with alopecia areata. Some clones in this sample may be carry-over from other donors' samples. The sample here was whole blood, taken in connection with sensitization to the hapten diphenylcyclopropenone (DPC). This CDR3 reads CASRAPGQRTNQPQHF. DNA for the CDR3: TGTGCCAGCAGGGCACCGGGACAGCGAACCAATCAGCCCCAGCATTTT. Drawing the rest from reference TRBV2 and TRBJ1-5, the complete variable domain is EPEVTQTPSHQVTQMGQEVILRCVPISNHLYFYWYRQILGQKVEFLVSFYNNEISEKSEIFDDQFSVERPDGSNFTLKIRSTKLEDSAMYFCASRAPGQRTNQPQHFGDGTRLSIL.